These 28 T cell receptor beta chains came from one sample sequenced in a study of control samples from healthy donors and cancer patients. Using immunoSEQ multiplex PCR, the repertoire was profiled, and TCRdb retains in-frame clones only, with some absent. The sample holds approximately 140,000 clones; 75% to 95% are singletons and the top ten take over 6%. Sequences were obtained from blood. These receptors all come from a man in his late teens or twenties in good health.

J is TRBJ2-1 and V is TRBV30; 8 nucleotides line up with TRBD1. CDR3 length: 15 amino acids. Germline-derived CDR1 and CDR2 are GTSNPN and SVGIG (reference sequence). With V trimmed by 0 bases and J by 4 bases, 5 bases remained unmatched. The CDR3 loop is CAWSVADRGYNEQFF. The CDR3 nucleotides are TGTGCCTGGAGTGTAGCCGACAGGGGATACAATGAGCAGTTCTTC.

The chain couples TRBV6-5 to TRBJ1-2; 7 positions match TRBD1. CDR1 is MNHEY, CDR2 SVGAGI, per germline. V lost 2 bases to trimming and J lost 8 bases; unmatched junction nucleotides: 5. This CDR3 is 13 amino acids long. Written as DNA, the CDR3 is TGTGCCAGCAGTTACCGACAGGGCCGAGGCTACACCTTC. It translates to CASSYRQGRGYTF.

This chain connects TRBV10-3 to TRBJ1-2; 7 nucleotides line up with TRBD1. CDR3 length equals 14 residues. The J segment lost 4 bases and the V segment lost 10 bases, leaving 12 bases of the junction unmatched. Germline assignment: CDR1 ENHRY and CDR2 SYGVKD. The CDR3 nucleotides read TGTGCCACATGGGATACTAGGGGGCGCTATGGCTACACCTTC. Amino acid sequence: CATWDTRGRYGYTF.

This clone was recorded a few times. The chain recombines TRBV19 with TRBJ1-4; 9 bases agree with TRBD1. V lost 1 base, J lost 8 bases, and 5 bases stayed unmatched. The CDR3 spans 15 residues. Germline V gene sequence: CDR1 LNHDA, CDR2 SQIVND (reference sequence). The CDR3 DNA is TGTGCCAGTAGTATAGGGGACAGGGCGGCAGAAAAACTGTTTTTT. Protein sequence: CASSIGDRAAEKLFF.

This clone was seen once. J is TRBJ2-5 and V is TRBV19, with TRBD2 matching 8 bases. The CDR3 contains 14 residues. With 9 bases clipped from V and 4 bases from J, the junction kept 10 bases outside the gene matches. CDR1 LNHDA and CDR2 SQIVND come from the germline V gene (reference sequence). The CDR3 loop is CASSGGGLRETQYF. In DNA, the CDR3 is TGTGCCAGCTCGGGGGGGGGACTGCGAGAGACCCAGTACTTC.

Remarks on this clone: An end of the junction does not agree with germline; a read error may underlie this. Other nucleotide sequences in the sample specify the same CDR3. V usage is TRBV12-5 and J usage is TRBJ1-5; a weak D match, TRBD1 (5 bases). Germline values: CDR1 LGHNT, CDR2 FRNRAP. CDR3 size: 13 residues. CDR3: CASGEEGNQPQHF. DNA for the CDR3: TGTGCTAGTGGGGAAGAGGGGAATCAGCCTCAGCATTTT.

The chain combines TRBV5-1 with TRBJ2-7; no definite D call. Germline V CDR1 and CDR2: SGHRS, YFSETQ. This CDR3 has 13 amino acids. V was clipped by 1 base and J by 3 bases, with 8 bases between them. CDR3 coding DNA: TGCGCCAGCAGCTTGCAACCGTTCTACGAGCAGTACTTC. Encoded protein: CASSLQPFYEQYF.

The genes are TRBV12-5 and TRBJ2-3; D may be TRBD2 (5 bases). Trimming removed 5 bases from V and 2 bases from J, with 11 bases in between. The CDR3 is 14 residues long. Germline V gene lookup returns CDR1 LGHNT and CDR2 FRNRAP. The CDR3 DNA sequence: TGTGCTAGTGGTCCCAGACTATCCACAGATACGCAGTATTTT. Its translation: CASGPRLSTDTQYF.

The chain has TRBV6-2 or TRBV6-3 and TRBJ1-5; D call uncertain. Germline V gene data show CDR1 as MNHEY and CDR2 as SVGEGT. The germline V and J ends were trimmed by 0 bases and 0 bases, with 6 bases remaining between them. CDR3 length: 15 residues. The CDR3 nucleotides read TGTGCCAGCAGTTACTCGGTTGGTAGCAATCAGCCCCAGCATTTT. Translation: CASSYSVGSNQPQHF.

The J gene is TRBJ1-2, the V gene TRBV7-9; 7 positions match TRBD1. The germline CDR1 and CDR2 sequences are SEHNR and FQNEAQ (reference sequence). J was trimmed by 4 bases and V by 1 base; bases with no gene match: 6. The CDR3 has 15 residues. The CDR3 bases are TGTGCCAGCAGCTTAGTAAGGGACAGCCTCTATGGCTACACCTTC. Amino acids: CASSLVRDSLYGYTF.

The CDR3 loop reads CASDPRSTIGTEAFF. The CDR3 coding sequence is TGTGCCAGTGATCCTCGTAGCACAATTGGGACTGAAGCTTTCTTT. V is TRBV6-5 and J is TRBJ1-1; no firm D call. The CDR3 is 15 amino acids. V was shortened by 9 bases and J by 5 bases, with 22 bases between the two germline ends. Germline lookup yields CDR1 MNHEY and CDR2 SVGAGI.

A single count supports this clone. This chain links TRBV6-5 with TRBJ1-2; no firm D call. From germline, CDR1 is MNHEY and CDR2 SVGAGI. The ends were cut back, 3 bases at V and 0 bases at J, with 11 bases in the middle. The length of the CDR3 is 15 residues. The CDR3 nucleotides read TGTGCCAGCAGTTATTATGGGCCCACTAACTATGGCTACACCTTC. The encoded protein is CASSYYGPTNYGYTF.

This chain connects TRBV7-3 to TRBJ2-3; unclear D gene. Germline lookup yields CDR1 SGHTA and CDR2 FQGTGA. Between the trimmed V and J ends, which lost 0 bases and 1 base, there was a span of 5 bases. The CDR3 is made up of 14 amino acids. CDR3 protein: CASSLTSGTDTQYF. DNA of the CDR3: TGTGCCAGCAGCTTAACTTCAGGCACAGATACGCAGTATTTT.

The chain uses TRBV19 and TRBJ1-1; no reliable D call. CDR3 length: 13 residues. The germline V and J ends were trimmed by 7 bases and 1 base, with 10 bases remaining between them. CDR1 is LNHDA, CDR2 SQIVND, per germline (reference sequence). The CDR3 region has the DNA TGTGCCAGTATAAGCCGAGAGAACACTGAAGCTTTCTTT. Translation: CASISRENTEAFF.

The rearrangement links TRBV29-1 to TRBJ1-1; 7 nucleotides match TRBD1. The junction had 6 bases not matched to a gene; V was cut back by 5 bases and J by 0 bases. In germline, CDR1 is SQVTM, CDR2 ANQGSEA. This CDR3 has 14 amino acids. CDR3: CSVRQGSMNTEAFF. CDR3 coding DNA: TGCAGCGTTCGACAGGGATCCATGAACACTGAAGCTTTCTTT.

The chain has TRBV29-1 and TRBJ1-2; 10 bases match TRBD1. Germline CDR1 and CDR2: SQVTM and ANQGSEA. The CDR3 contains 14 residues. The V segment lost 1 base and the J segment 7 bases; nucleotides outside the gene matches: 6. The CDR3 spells CSVEAGQGLGGYTF. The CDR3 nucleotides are TGCAGCGTTGAAGCGGGACAGGGGTTGGGTGGCTACACCTTC.

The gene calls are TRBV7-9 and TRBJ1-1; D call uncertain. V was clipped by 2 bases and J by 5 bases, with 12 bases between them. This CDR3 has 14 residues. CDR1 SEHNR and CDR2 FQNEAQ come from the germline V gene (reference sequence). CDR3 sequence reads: CASSLSPGETEAFF. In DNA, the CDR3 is TGTGCCAGCAGCTTATCCCCCGGGGAGACTGAAGCTTTCTTT.

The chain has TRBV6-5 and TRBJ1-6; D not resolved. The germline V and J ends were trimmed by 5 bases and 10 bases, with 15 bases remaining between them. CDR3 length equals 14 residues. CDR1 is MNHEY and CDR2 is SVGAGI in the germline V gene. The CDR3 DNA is TGTGCCAGCAGTCCAGGTTTTAGTTGGTCACCCCTCCACTTT. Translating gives CASSPGFSWSPLHF.

The CDR3 bases are TGCGCCAGCAGCTTGCCTAGCGGGGGGGCAGATACGCAGTATTTT. Its translation is CASSLPSGGADTQYF. The J gene is TRBJ2-3, the V gene TRBV5-1, with TRBD2 matching 12 bases. Germline V gene lookup returns CDR1 SGHRS and CDR2 YFSETQ. With V trimmed by 1 base and J by 4 bases, 1 base remained unmatched. The CDR3 length is 15 residues.

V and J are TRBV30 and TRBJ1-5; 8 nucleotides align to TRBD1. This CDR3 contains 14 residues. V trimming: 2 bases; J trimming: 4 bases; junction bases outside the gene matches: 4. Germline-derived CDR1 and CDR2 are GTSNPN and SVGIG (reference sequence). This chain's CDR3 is CAWSRTGLNQPQHF. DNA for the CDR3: TGTGCCTGGAGTAGGACAGGGCTGAATCAGCCCCAGCATTTT.

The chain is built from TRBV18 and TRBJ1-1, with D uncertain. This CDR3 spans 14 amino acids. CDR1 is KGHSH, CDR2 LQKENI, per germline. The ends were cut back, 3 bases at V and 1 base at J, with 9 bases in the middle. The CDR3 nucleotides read TGTGCCAGCTCACCCAAGACCTCGAACACTGAAGCTTTCTTT. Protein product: CASSPKTSNTEAFF.

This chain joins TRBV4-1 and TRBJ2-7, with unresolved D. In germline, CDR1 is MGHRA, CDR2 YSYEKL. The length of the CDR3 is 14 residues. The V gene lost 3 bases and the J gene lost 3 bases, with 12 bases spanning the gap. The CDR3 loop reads CASSHPLESYEQYF. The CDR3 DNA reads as TGCGCCAGCAGCCACCCATTAGAGAGCTACGAGCAGTACTTC.

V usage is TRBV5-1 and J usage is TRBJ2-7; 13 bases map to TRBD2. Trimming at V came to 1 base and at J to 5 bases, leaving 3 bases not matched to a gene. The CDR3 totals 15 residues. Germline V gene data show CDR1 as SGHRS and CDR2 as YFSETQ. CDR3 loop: CASSLRGLAGHEQYF. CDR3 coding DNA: TGCGCCAGCAGCTTGAGGGGACTAGCGGGGCACGAGCAGTACTTC.

CDR3 loop: CASSPPLQGEGYGYTF. CDR3 DNA sequence: TGTGCCAGCTCACCACCGCTACAGGGTGAAGGCTATGGCTACACCTTC. The J gene is TRBJ1-2, the V gene TRBV18; possible D gene TRBD1, 6 bases. Germline assignment: CDR1 KGHSH and CDR2 LQKENI. This CDR3 has 16 residues. Trimming stripped 0 bases from V and 4 bases from J, with 15 bases between.

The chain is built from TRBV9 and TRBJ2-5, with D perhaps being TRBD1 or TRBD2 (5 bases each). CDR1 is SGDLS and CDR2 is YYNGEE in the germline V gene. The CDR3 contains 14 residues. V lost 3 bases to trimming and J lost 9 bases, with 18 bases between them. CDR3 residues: CASSEPGRGSAQYF. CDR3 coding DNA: TGTGCCAGCAGCGAACCGGGACGGGGATCGGCCCAGTACTTC.

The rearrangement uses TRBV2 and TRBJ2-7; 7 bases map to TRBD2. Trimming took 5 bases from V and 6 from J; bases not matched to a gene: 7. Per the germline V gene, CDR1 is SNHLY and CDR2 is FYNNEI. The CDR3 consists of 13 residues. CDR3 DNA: TGTGCCAGCAGTTACAGCGGGGCTACCGAGCAGTACTTC. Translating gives CASSYSGATEQYF.

DNA for the CDR3: TGTGCCAGCAGCCAAGATTGGGGCAGTGCCTTGGCCGAGCAGTACTTC. It translates to CASSQDWGSALAEQYF. This chain joins TRBV4-2 and TRBJ2-7, with D perhaps matching TRBD1 (5 bases). The CDR3 length is 16 residues. CDR1 LGHNA and CDR2 YNFKEQ come from the germline V gene. Trimming removed 0 bases at V and 6 bases at J, with 18 bases between.

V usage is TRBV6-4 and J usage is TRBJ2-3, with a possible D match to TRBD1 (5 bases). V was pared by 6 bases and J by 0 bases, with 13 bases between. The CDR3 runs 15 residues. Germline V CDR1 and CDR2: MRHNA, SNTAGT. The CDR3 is CASSDGAESTDTQYF. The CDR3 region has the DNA TGTGCCAGCAGCGATGGGGCAGAAAGCACAGATACGCAGTATTTT.